Sequencing of this T cell receptor (beta chain) was carried out in a study of blood T cell repertoires in COVID-19. Study-level background: Acute and convalescent COVID-19 samples came from the United States, Italy and Spain. Nucleic acid was either cDNA or gDNA, and it came from T cells, B-cell-depleted T cells, or PBMCs.

Original analysis: Scientists estimated how many nucleated cells there were by amplifying reference gene primers. Sequenced by immunoSEQ multiplex PCR; TCRdb stores in-frame clones only, minus some. That table is the source of V, J and clone size, and D and trimming were worked out from the DNA. Altogether tens of thousands of clones are present, roughly 82% being singletons, with the ten largest covering about 2.7%. Per germline, CDR1 MGHRA and CDR2 YSYEKL. The ends lost 5 bases at V and 2 bases at J; junction bases unmatched: 9. The CDR3 is 16 residues long. Sequenced: peripheral blood. This receptor was taken from a woman in her sixties or seventies with acute or convalescent COVID-19. The chain carries TRBV4-1 and TRBJ2-3; TRBD2 agrees at 8 bases. The CDR3 sequence: CASSSGSGRFTDTQYF. The CDR3 DNA reads TGCGCCAGCAGCTCCGGGAGCGGGAGATTCACAGATACGCAGTATTTT.